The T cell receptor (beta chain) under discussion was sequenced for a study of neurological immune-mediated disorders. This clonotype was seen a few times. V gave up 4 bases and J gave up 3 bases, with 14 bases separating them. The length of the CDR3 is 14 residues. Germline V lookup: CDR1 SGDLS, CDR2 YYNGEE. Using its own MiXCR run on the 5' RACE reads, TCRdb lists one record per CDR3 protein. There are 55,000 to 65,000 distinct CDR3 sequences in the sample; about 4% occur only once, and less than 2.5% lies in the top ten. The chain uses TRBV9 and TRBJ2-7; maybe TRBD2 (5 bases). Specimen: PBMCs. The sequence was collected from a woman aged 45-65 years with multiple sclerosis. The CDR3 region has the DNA TGTGCCAGCAGCCCCACTAGAGGGATCTACGAGCAGTACTTC. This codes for CASSPTRGIYEQYF.